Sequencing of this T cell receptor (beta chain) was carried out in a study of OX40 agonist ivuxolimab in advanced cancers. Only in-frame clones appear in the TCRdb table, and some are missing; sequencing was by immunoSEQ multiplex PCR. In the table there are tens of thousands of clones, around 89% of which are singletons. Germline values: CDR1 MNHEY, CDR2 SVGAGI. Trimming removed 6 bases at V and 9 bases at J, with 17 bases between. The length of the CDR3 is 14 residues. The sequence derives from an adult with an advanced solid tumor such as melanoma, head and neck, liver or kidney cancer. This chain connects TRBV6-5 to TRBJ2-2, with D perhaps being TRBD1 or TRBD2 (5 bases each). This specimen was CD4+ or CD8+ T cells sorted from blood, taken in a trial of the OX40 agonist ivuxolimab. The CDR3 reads CASRGESRQRELFF. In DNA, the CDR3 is TGTGCCAGCAGGGGGGAATCGCGACAGAGGGAGCTGTTTTTT.